This T cell receptor beta chain comes out of a study of T cells expressing NK-cell markers. No DNA is given; TCRdb re-called the 5' RACE reads and lists each CDR3 protein once. The sample includes a few hundred thousand distinct CDR3 sequences. Concerning this clonotype itself: Its specificity is unknown.

Study observations and caveats: For four donors, these clonotypes were likewise the leading ones in the CD3+CD56-NKG2C+ fraction.

This CDR3 has 14 residues. Germline assignment: CDR1 DFQATT and CDR2 SNEGSKA (reference sequence). The chain employs TRBV20-1 and TRBJ1-6; with no DNA, the TCRdb D assignment of TRBD1 cannot be verified. What was sequenced was blood T cells: a sorted CD56 or NKG2C T cell subset, CD4+ or CD8+ T cells, or bulk PBMC T cells (not recorded which). This sequence was found in a man between 18 and 35 years old in good health. The CDR3 protein is CSASPRQGNPPLHF.